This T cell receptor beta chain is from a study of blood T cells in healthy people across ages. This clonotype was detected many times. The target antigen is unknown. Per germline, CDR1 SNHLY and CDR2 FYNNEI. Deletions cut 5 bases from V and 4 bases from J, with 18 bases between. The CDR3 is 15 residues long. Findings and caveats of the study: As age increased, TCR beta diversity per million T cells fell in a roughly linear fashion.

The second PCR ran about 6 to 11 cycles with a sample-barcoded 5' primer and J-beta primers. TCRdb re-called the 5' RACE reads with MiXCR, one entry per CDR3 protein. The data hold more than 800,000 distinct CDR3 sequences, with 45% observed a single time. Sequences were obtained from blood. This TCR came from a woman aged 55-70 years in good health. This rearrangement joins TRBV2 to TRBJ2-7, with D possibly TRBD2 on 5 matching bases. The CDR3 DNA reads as TGTGCCAGCAGTCCCTCGAGTGGAGGAGGATACGAGCAGTACTTC. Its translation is CASSPSSGGGYEQYF. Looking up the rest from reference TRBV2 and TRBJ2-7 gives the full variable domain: EPEVTQTPSHQVTQMGQEVILRCVPISNHLYFYWYRQILGQKVEFLVSFYNNEISEKSEIFDDQFSVERPDGSNFTLKIRSTKLEDSAMYFCASSPSSGGGYEQYFGPGTRLTVT.